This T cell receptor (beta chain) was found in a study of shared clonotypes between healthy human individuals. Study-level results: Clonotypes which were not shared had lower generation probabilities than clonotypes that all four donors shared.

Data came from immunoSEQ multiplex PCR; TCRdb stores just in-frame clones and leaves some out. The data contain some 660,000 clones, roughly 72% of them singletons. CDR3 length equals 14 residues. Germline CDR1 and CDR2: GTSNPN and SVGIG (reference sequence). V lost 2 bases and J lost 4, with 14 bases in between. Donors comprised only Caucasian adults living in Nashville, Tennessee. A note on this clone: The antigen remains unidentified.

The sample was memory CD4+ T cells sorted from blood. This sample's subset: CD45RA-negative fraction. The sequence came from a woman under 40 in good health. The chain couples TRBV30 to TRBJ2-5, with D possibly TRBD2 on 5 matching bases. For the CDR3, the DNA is TGTGCCTGGAGTCAAAAAGCGGAAGGAGAGACCCAGTACTTC. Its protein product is CAWSQKAEGETQYF.